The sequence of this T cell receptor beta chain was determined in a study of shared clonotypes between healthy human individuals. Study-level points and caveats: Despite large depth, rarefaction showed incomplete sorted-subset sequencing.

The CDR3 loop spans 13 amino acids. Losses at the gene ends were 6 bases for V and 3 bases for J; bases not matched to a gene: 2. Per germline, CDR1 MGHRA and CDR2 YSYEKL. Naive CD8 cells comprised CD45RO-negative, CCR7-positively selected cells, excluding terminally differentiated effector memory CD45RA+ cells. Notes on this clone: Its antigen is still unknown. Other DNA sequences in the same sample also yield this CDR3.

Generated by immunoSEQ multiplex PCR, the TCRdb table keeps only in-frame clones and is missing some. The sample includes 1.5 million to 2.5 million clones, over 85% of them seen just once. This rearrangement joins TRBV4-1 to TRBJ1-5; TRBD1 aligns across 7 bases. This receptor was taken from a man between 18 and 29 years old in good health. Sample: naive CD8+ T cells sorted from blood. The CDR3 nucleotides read TGCGCCAGCAGTGACAGGGTCAATCAGCCCCAGCATTTT. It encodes CASSDRVNQPQHF.